Listed below are T cell receptor beta chains from one sample, sequenced in a study of identical twins. TCRdb recomputed calls from the 5' RACE reads with MiXCR, one row per CDR3 protein. The profile covers a few hundred thousand distinct CDR3 sequences, with 9.6% appearing a single time and 2.5% to 3.5% taken by the ten largest. This sample was also put to use in a study of yellow fever vaccine responses in identical twins.

Source material: PBMCs. Receptor source: a young woman in good health. The CDR3 runs from the conserved cysteine through the conserved F or W. D genes are given only for firm matches. Where a row states a size, it is once, few, many or the class of an expanded clone; other rows omit it.

>TRBD1|many|TRBV25-1|17|TRBJ2-7
CASSALGTGQGTYEQYF
TGTGCCAGCAGTGCCCTAGGGACCGGACAGGGGACCTACGAGCAGTACTTC
>TRBD1|many|TRBV7-8|14|TRBJ2-7
CASRDRDRGYEQYF
TGTGCCAGCAGAGATCGGGACAGAGGCTACGAGCAGTACTTC
>.|many|TRBV5-1|14|TRBJ2-7
CASSLGGDLYEQYF
TGTGCCAGCAGTTTAGGGGGTGACCTCTACGAGCAGTACTTC
>.|many|TRBV12-3/TRBV12-4|15|TRBJ1-3
CASSLESGFGNTIYF
TGTGCCAGCAGTTTGGAGTCAGGGTTCGGAAACACCATATATTTT
>TRBD1|few|TRBV27|19|TRBJ2-7
CASSKSGTGPESPSYEQYF
TGTGCCAGCAGTAAATCCGGGACAGGGCCCGAATCCCCTTCCTACGAGCAGTACTTC
>TRBD2|few|TRBV5-1|18|TRBJ2-5
CASSFGTSGSLVGETQYF
TGCGCCAGCAGCTTCGGGACTAGCGGGAGTCTGGTAGGAGAGACCCAGTACTTC
>TRBD2|.|TRBV12-3/TRBV12-4|16|TRBJ2-1
CASSPAGLAGSNEQFF
TGTGCCAGCAGTCCGGCGGGACTAGCGGGAAGCAATGAGCAGTTCTTC
>.|.|TRBV4-2|16|TRBJ2-5
CASSQRPGGAGETQYF
TGTGCCAGCAGCCAACGACCCGGAGGGGCGGGTGAGACCCAGTACTTC
>TRBD2|many|TRBV7-3|17|TRBJ2-5
CASSSRLAGGRQETQYF
TGTGCCAGCAGCTCGCGACTAGCGGGGGGGAGACAAGAGACCCAGTACTTC
>.|few|TRBV5-5|15|TRBJ2-1
CASSLAGFTYNEQFF
TGTGCCAGCAGCTTGGCAGGGTTCACCTACAATGAGCAGTTCTTC
>.|many|TRBV28|14|TRBJ1-2
CASSLSTQPYGYTF
TGTGCCAGCAGTTTATCGACACAGCCATATGGCTACACCTTC
>.|.|TRBV6-2/TRBV6-3|15|TRBJ2-7
CASTQKVGGVYEQYF
TGTGCCAGCACCCAGAAGGTGGGGGGAGTCTACGAGCAGTACTTC
>.|many|TRBV29-1|16|TRBJ2-3
CSVPWRGPLGTDTQYF
TGCAGCGTTCCCTGGCGGGGACCCTTGGGCACAGATACGCAGTATTTT
>.|few|TRBV18|15|TRBJ2-7
CASSPPGVLSYEQYF
TGTGCCAGCTCACCTCCGGGAGTTCTATCCTACGAGCAGTACTTC
>TRBD2|.|TRBV14|18|TRBJ2-2
CASSQDPPLAVNTGELFF
TGTGCCAGCAGCCAAGATCCGCCACTAGCGGTGAACACCGGGGAGCTGTTTTTT
>TRBD1|many|TRBV29-1|11|TRBJ2-7
CSGGPGGEQYF
TGCAGCGGGGGTCCAGGGGGCGAGCAGTACTTC
>.|.|TRBV11-2|19|TRBJ2-7
CASSLGGSHGGGPQYEQYF
TGTGCCAGCAGCCTAGGGGGCTCACATGGGGGAGGGCCACAATACGAGCAGTACTTC
>.|.|TRBV13|11|TRBJ2-7
CASSLNTEQYF
TGTGCCAGCAGCCTCAATACCGAGCAGTACTTC
>.|many|TRBV4-3|14|TRBJ1-6
CASSQDWGGPPLHF
TGCGCCAGCAGCCAAGATTGGGGGGGGCCACCCCTCCACTTT
>TRBD1|.|TRBV19|16|TRBJ1-1
CASSSWRTGGRAEAFF
TGTGCCAGTAGTAGTTGGCGGACAGGGGGACGGGCTGAAGCTTTCTTT
>.|.|TRBV7-8|14|TRBJ2-7
CASSLRHQSYEQYF
TGTGCCAGCAGCTTACGGCACCAGAGCTACGAGCAGTACTTC
>.|.|TRBV7-9|11|TRBJ1-1
CASHSGGEAFF
TGTGCCAGTCACTCGGGGGGAGAAGCTTTCTTT
>.|many|TRBV7-2|13|TRBJ2-7
CASSLANSYEQYF
TGTGCCAGCAGCTTAGCGAACTCCTACGAGCAGTACTTC